Sequencing of this TCR beta chain was carried out in a study of blood T cell repertoires in COVID-19. Overall study context: COVID-19 samples collected from the United States, Italy and Spain covered acute and convalescent phases. Sources were T cells, B-cell-depleted T cells, or PBMCs; the material itself was cDNA or gDNA.

Trimming removed 6 bases at V and 4 bases at J, with 15 bases between. The germline V gene encodes CDR1 MNHEY and CDR2 SVGAGI. The CDR3 has 14 residues. Per the original data handling: Reference gene primer amplification gave estimated nucleated cell counts. Generated by immunoSEQ multiplex PCR, the TCRdb table keeps only in-frame clones and is missing some. That table furnishes V, J and clone size, whereas the DNA furnished D and trimming. This table has nearly 350,000 clones, around nine tenths appearing once. The J gene is TRBJ1-1, the V gene TRBV6-5, with D tentatively TRBD1 (5 bases). This TCR was recovered from a woman in her 70s with COVID-19, enrolled during active disease. Sequencing was performed on peripheral blood. As DNA, the CDR3 is TGTGCCAGCAGATTACAGGACCGTAGCACTGAAGCTTTCTTT. This gives the protein CASRLQDRSTEAFF.